The rows below give T cell receptor beta chains drawn from one sample of a study of cytomegalovirus exposure and HLA in healthy donors. Produced via immunoSEQ multiplex PCR; TCRdb's table is partial and in-frame only. The sample lists 120,000 or so clones, 75% to 90% occurring once. The sequenced sample consisted of PBMCs. These receptors came from a man aged 18 to 35 in good health and CMV-seropositive. The CDR3 runs from the conserved cysteine through the conserved F or W. The D gene is left open where the match is weak. Not all rows give a size; the values are once, few, many and, for expanded clones, a class.

>NA|TRBV7-6|TRBJ2-7|NA
TGTGCCAGCAGCTTAAATCAGGATCGTTCCTACGAGCAGTACTTC
CASSLNQDRSYEQYF
>TRBD1|TRBV7-6|TRBJ2-7|medium-sized
TGTGCCAGCAGCTCCGGACAGGGCAAAGGGGACGAGCAGTACTTC
CASSSGQGKGDEQYF
>NA|TRBV27|TRBJ1-5|NA
TGTGCCAGCAGTTTCGGGGTGTCGCAGCCCCAGCATTTT
CASSFGVSQPQHF
>TRBD1|TRBV28|TRBJ2-1|NA
TGTGCCAGCTTTCGACAGGGGAGCTACAATGAGCAGTTCTTC
CASFRQGSYNEQFF
>NA|TRBV19|TRBJ2-3|few
TGTGCCAGTAGTAGGCTGTCAGATTCCGGGACAGATACGCAGTATTTT
CASSRLSDSGTDTQYF
>TRBD2|TRBV7-2|TRBJ2-7|few
TGTGCCAGCAGCTTAATTTCTTGGTCTAGCGGGGGTACCTACGAGCAGTACTTC
CASSLISWSSGGTYEQYF
>TRBD1|TRBV27|TRBJ1-3|NA
TGTGCCAGCAGTTTATCAACCCCCGGGACAGGGATGGGAAACACCATATATTTT
CASSLSTPGTGMGNTIYF
>TRBD1|TRBV5-4|TRBJ2-6|NA
TGTGCCAGCAGCCCCCCGGGGACAGGGCCTGGGGCCAACGTCCTGACTTTC
CASSPPGTGPGANVLTF
>NA|TRBV5-4|TRBJ1-2|NA
TGTGCCAGCAGCTTAACGGGTCCGGAAGTATCGTTTGGCTACACCTTC
CASSLTGPEVSFGYTF
>NA|TRBV6-1|TRBJ2-7|NA
TGTGCCAGCAGTGGGTTACAGGCCTTAGCCCCCTTCGAGCAGTACTTC
CASSGLQALAPFEQYF
>TRBD1|TRBV28|TRBJ2-2|NA
TGTGCCAGCAGTTTAGGGGCCGGACAGGGGATCACCGGGGAGCTGTTTTTT
CASSLGAGQGITGELFF
>TRBD1|TRBV2|TRBJ2-7|NA
TGTGCCAGCAGTGAGGGGACAGGGGTTAGTAACGAGCAGTACTTC
CASSEGTGVSNEQYF
>TRBD1|TRBV7-9|TRBJ2-7|NA
TGTGCCAGCAGCTTAATCCCCGGGACAGGGATATACGAGCAGTACTTC
CASSLIPGTGIYEQYF
>NA|TRBV2|TRBJ1-2|NA
TGTGCCAGCAGTGACCTGGGGCTGGGGGGCTACACCTTC
CASSDLGLGGYTF
>NA|TRBV2|TRBJ2-5|NA
TGTGCCAGCAGTGAGGTGCGGCGGGATCAAGAGACCCAGTACTTC
CASSEVRRDQETQYF
>TRBD2|TRBV6-1|TRBJ2-1|many
TGTGCCAGCAGTGAAGGACTAGCGGCCTACAATGAGCAGTTCTTC
CASSEGLAAYNEQFF
>TRBD2|TRBV5-1|TRBJ2-1|NA
TGCGCCAGCAACGTAGCGGGGGCACCGCGGGAGCAGTTCTTC
CASNVAGAPREQFF
>TRBD2|TRBV29-1|TRBJ2-1|NA
TGCAGCGTTGATCGGCTCGTCCCGGGAGGGCAGTTCTTC
CSVDRLVPGGQFF
>NA|TRBV6-5|TRBJ1-4|few
TGTGCCAGCAGGCGGGGGAATGAAAAACTGTTTTTT
CASRRGNEKLFF
>NA|TRBV6-4|TRBJ1-5|NA
TGTGCCAGCAGTCTCGGGGAGGGTCAGCCCCAGCATTTT
CASSLGEGQPQHF
>NA|TRBV25-1|TRBJ2-7|NA
TGTGCCTGTGGGGTAGCGTCTCGAGGCGAGCAGTACTTC
CACGVASRGEQYF
>TRBD1|TRBV30|TRBJ2-7|NA
TGTGCCTGGAGCTCGTCCGGGACAGGGTACGAGCAGTACTTC
CAWSSSGTGYEQYF
>NA|TRBV7-2|TRBJ1-1|NA
TGTGCCACTAGTAACAGGGCTTACACTGAAGCTTTCTTT
CATSNRAYTEAFF
>TRBD2|TRBV2|TRBJ2-5|NA
TGTGCCAGCAGTGAGGGACTAGCGGGACAAGAGACCCAGTACTTC
CASSEGLAGQETQYF
>TRBD2|TRBV5-4|TRBJ2-2|NA
TGTGCCAGCAGTCCTAGCGGGGGCTTCAACACCGGGGAGCTGTTTTTT
CASSPSGGFNTGELFF
>TRBD1|TRBV5-6|TRBJ1-4|NA
TGTGCCAGCAGCTTTGGGACAGGGGACGAAAAACTGTTTTTT
CASSFGTGDEKLFF
>NA|TRBV19|TRBJ2-1|NA
TGTGCCAGTAGTGAAAGAAGGGGGAGTTCCTACAATGAGCAGTTCTTC
CASSERRGSSYNEQFF
>NA|TRBV10-3|TRBJ2-3|NA
TGTGCCACCCTCCCGCAGTGGACAGATACGCAGTATTTT
CATLPQWTDTQYF
>TRBD1|TRBV9|TRBJ1-3|NA
TGTGCCAGCAGCTATGGGACAGGCCTAGCGAACACCATATATTTT
CASSYGTGLANTIYF
>NA|TRBV19|TRBJ1-1|NA
TGTGCCAGTAGCGGGGAAATTCGGGATCCGAACACTGAAGCTTTCTTT
CASSGEIRDPNTEAFF
>NA|TRBV2|TRBJ1-5|few
TGTGCCAGCAGCCGCCCTAATGACAGGAACCTTCCCAAGCCCCAGCATTTT
CASSRPNDRNLPKPQHF
>NA|TRBV27|TRBJ2-1|NA
TGTGCCAGCAGTCTAAGAGGAGGCGGGTGGGATTACAATGAGCAGTTCTTC
CASSLRGGGWDYNEQFF
>TRBD1|TRBV6-6|TRBJ1-1|NA
TGTGCCAGCAGTGACCCGACAGGGTCGGACACTGAAGCTTTCTTT
CASSDPTGSDTEAFF
>NA|TRBV7-2|TRBJ1-5|NA
TGTGCCAGCAGCGTAGTAGGTGGAGGAGATCAGCCCCAGCATTTT
CASSVVGGGDQPQHF
>NA|TRBV11-3|TRBJ2-2|NA
TGTGCCAGCAGCCCGAGGGATCCCGGGGAGCTGTTTTTT
CASSPRDPGELFF
>TRBD1|TRBV7-9|TRBJ1-4|once
TGTGCCAGCAGCACCTGGACAGGGGGCGATGAAAAACTGTTTTTT
CASSTWTGGDEKLFF
>TRBD2|TRBV28|TRBJ2-5|NA
TGTGCCAGCAGTTTAGCGGGGGGGGCCGAGACCCAGTACTTC
CASSLAGGAETQYF
>NA|TRBV30|TRBJ2-3|NA
TGTGCCTGGAGTGTACAGCTGGGCACCTCCTCTAGCACAGATACGCAGTATTTT
CAWSVQLGTSSSTDTQYF
>NA|TRBV5-1|TRBJ2-7|few
TGCGCCAGCAGCTCCACCTACGAGCAGTACTTC
CASSSTYEQYF
>TRBD2|TRBV14|TRBJ2-7|few
TGTGCCAGCAGCCAAGATCCACCCTCCCTAGCGGGGGTTCACGAGCAGTACTTC
CASSQDPPSLAGVHEQYF
>NA|TRBV7-9|TRBJ2-5|NA
TGTGCCAGCAGCTTAAGCGAGACCCAGTACTTC
CASSLSETQYF
>TRBD2|TRBV27|TRBJ2-7|NA
TGTGCCAGCAGTTTTCGCCTAGCGGGGGGCCCCTGGGAGCAGTACTTC
CASSFRLAGGPWEQYF
>TRBD2|TRBV5-1|TRBJ2-1|NA
TGCGCCAGCAGCCTGACTAGCGGGGAAAACAATGAGCAGTTCTTC
CASSLTSGENNEQFF
>TRBD1|TRBV6-5|TRBJ1-5|few
TGTGCCAGCAGTTACTCAGGGGGCTTCGGACAGCCCCAGCATTTT
CASSYSGGFGQPQHF
>TRBD2|TRBV2|TRBJ2-3|NA
TGTGCCAGCAGTGAGGGGAGCGGGGGCCCCCCGTTGACGCAGTATTTT
CASSEGSGGPPLTQYF